This T cell receptor beta chain was captured in a study of regulatory T cells in long-lasting Graves disease. Many counts were recorded for this clonotype. Germline CDR1 is KGHDR and CDR2 is SFDVKD. The V segment lost 7 bases and the J segment 3 bases; nucleotides outside the gene matches: 5. The CDR3 covers 14 residues. Time point denoted: persistent/refractory GD, antithyroid drugs over 5 years with positive TRAb. PBMCs provided the RNA from which the TCR library was made. In building TCR beta libraries, iRepertoire HTBI primers were used together with Arm-PCR of CDR3 regions. TCRdb re-analysed the multiplex PCR reads in MiXCR, keeping a single row per CDR3 protein. The data show a few hundred thousand distinct CDR3 sequences, 23% seen once.

The sequence was obtained from a female donor with Graves disease. The chain couples TRBV24-1 to TRBJ2-5; 9 bases are shared with TRBD2. The material was peripheral blood mononuclear cells (PBMCs), obtained when the disease was refractory, from a patient treated with antithyroid drugs. The CDR3, as DNA: TGTGCCACCAGGTCAGCGGGGGGAGAAGAGACCCAGTACTTC. The encoded protein is CATRSAGGEETQYF.